This T cell receptor (beta chain) was captured by sequencing in a study of T cell repertoires in cytomegalovirus infection. Study-level background: Through public TCR beta signatures, both CMV infection and matching HLA type were indicated. Whole-study results and caveats: HLA-C-restricted CMV-specific TCR beta clonotypes prevailed in the ex vivo response.

TCRdb fed the reads into MiXCR, producing one record per CDR3 protein. The sample yields tens of thousands of distinct CDR3 sequences, approximately 3.6% seen once. This clonotype has at least ten counts. Its antigen is currently unknown. The germline CDR1 and CDR2 sequences are SEHNR and FQNEAQ (reference sequence). Trimming removed 5 bases at V and 5 bases at J, with 21 bases between. This CDR3 comprises 16 residues. J is TRBJ2-5 and V is TRBV7-9; D may be TRBD1 (9 bases). The TCR was taken from a human donor in good health (CMV status not recorded). Some clones in this sample may be carry-over from other donors' samples. Material for sequencing was PBMCs. CDR3 DNA: TGTGCCAGCAGCCGGGGGGGACAGGGTACTTTGGAGACCCAGTACTTC. Translating it yields CASSRGGQGTLETQYF.